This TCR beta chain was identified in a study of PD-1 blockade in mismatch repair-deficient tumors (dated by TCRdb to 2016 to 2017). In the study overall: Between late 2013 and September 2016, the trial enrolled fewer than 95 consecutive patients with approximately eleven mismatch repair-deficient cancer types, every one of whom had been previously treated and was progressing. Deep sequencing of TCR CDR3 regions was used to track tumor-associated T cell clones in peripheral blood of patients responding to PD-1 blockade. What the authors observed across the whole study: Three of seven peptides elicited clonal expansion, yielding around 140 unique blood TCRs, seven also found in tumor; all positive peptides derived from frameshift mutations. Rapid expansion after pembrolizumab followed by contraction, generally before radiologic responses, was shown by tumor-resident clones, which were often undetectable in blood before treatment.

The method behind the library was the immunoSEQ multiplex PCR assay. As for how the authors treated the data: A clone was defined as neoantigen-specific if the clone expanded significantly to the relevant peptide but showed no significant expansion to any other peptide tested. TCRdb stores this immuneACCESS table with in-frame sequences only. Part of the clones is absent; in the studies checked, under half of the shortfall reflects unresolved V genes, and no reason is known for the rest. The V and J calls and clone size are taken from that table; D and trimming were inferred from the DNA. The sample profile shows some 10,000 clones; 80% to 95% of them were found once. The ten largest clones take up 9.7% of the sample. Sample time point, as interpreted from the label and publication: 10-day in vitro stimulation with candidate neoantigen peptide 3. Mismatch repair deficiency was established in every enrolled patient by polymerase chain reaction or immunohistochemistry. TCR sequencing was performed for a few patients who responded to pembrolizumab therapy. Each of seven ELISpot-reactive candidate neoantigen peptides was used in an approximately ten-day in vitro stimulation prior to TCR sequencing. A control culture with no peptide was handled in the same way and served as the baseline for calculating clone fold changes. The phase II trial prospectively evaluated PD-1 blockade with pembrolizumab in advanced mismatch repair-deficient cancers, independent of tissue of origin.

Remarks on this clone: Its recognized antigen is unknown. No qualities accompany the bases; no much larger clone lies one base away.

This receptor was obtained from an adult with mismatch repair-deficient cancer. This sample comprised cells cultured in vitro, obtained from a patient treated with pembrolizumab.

The DNA sequence is given as TGTGCCAGCAGTGTGGTTGGGTACGAGCAGTACTTC. Its product reads: CASSVVGYEQYF. Recombination joined TRBV2 with TRBJ2-7; the D gene lacks a confident call. The CDR3 covers 12 residues, taking in both the cysteine and the phenylalanine. Just CDR3 DNA is preserved here, 36 bases in frame from base 1. Sequences SNHLY (CDR1) and FYNNEI (CDR2) are obtained from the germline V gene. V is pared back by 4 bases and J by 4 bases, with 8 bases lying between the germline termini.